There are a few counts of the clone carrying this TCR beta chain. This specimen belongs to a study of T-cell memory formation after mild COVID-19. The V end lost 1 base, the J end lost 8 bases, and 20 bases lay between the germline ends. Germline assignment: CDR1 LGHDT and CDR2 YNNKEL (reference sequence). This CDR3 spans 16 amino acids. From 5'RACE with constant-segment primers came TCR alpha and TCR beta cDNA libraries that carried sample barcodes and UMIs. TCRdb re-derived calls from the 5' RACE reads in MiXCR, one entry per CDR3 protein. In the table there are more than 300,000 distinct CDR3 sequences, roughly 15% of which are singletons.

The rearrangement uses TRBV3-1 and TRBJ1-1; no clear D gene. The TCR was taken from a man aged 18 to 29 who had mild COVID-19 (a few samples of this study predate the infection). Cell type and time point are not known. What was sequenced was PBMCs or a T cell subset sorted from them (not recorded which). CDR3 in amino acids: CASSQARGVVWTEAFF. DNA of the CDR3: TGTGCCAGCAGCCAAGCTCGTGGGGTTGTATGGACGGAAGCTTTCTTT.